This is a list of T cell receptor beta chains from one sample in a study of T cell responses to AZD1222 COVID-19 vaccine. Sequenced by immunoSEQ multiplex PCR; TCRdb stores in-frame clones only, minus some. The profile covers 190,000 or so clones, with 88% appearing a single time and roughly a quarter taken by the ten largest. Specimen: peripheral blood, collected 28 days after the second AZD1222 dose. All receptors derive from an adult who received the AZD1222 COVID-19 vaccine. The CDR3 runs from the conserved cysteine through the conserved F or W. The D gene is left open where the match is weak. Only part of the rows carry a size: once, few, many, or a class if the clone is expanded.

J | D | size | length | V | CDR3 | DNA
TRBJ2-1 | - | - | 16 | TRBV3-1/TRBV3-2 | CASSHYEVGSYNEQFF | TGTGCCAGCAGCCATTACGAGGTAGGCTCCTACAATGAGCAGTTCTTC
TRBJ2-7 | - | - | 12 | TRBV10-3 | CAPRPNSYEQYF | TGTGCCCCCAGGCCGAACTCCTACGAGCAGTACTTC
TRBJ2-1 | - | - | 16 | TRBV18 | CASSLKESRANNEQFF | TGTGCCAGCTCTTTAAAGGAGAGCAGAGCCAACAATGAGCAGTTCTTC
TRBJ2-4 | TRBD1 | - | 18 | TRBV3-1/TRBV3-2 | CASSLRTGTGRPKNIQYF | TGTGCCAGCAGCCTCAGGACAGGAACGGGGAGACCCAAAAACATTCAGTACTTC
TRBJ2-1 | - | - | 13 | TRBV12-5 | CASGLGVLQEQFF | TGTGCTAGTGGTTTGGGAGTCCTACAGGAGCAGTTCTTC
TRBJ2-7 | - | - | 15 | TRBV19 | CASSIDHVEPYEQYF | TGTGCCAGTAGTATAGATCATGTGGAGCCCTACGAGCAGTACTTC
TRBJ1-4 | - | once | 17 | TRBV10-3 | CAISEGWGGAANEKLFF | TGTGCCATCAGTGAGGGGTGGGGGGGCGCAGCTAATGAAAAACTGTTTTTT
TRBJ2-1 | TRBD2 | - | 15 | TRBV24-1 | CATSRAGSSYNEQFF | TGTGCCACCAGTAGAGCGGGAAGCTCCTACAATGAGCAGTTCTTC
TRBJ2-3 | TRBD2 | - | 13 | TRBV27 | CASSLTSLDTQYF | TGTGCCAGCAGTTTGACTAGCTTAGATACGCAGTATTTT
TRBJ1-1 | - | - | 15 | TRBV9 | CASSVDPGRFTEAFF | TGTGCCAGCAGCGTAGACCCCGGGCGGTTCACTGAAGCTTTCTTT
TRBJ2-7 | - | once | 13 | TRBV28 | CASSPPYQYEQYF | TGTGCCAGCAGTCCCCCTTACCAGTACGAGCAGTACTTC
TRBJ1-1 | - | - | 14 | TRBV5-1 | CASSGGPSNTEAFF | TGCGCCAGCAGCGGGGGCCCAAGTAACACTGAAGCTTTCTTT
TRBJ2-3 | - | - | 15 | TRBV9 | CASSPSGTRGDTQYF | TGTGCCAGCAGCCCCTCCGGGACCCGCGGAGATACGCAGTATTTT
TRBJ2-3 | - | - | 13 | TRBV7-9 | CASSLDITDTQYF | TGTGCCAGCAGCTTAGATATCACAGATACGCAGTATTTT
TRBJ2-5 | - | once | 12 | TRBV7-8 | CASTEYQETQYF | TGTGCCAGCACGGAGTACCAAGAGACCCAGTACTTC
TRBJ1-4 | TRBD1 | - | 15 | TRBV5-1 | CASSSTGATNEKLFF | TGCGCCAGCAGCTCCACAGGGGCAACTAATGAAAAACTGTTTTTT
TRBJ1-4 | - | - | 14 | TRBV9 | CASSVVATNEKLFF | TGTGCCAGCAGCGTAGTAGCAACTAATGAAAAACTGTTTTTT
TRBJ1-1 | - | - | 15 | TRBV5-4 | CASSWGVGGITEAFF | TGTGCCAGCAGTTGGGGAGTGGGGGGGATAACTGAAGCTTTCTTT
TRBJ2-7 | TRBD2 | once | 14 | TRBV2 | CASGRRGSSYEQYF | TGTGCCAGCGGTCGGCGGGGGAGCTCCTACGAGCAGTACTTC
TRBJ1-5 | - | - | 17 | TRBV28 | CASSSVLRVKGNQPQHF | TGTGCCAGCAGTTCCGTCTTACGGGTTAAGGGCAATCAGCCCCAGCATTTT
TRBJ2-3 | TRBD1 | once | 15 | TRBV28 | CASSGTGFSADTQYF | TGTGCCAGCAGCGGGACAGGGTTTTCGGCAGATACGCAGTATTTT
TRBJ2-2 | - | - | 15 | TRBV6-5 | CASGKGGTNTGELFF | TGTGCCAGCGGAAAAGGGGGAACGAACACCGGGGAGCTGTTTTTT
TRBJ1-2 | - | - | 14 | TRBV9 | CASSERPVNYGYTF | TGTGCCAGCAGCGAACGCCCGGTTAACTATGGCTACACCTTC
TRBJ1-2 | TRBD1 | - | 15 | TRBV28 | CASSLIDRETYGYTF | TGTGCCAGCAGTTTAATCGACAGGGAAACCTATGGCTACACCTTC
TRBJ1-6 | - | - | 15 | TRBV5-6 | CASRLAGSINSPLHF | TGTGCCAGCAGGCTGGCCGGGTCCATTAATTCACCCCTCCACTTT
TRBJ1-4 | TRBD1 | - | 14 | TRBV5-7 | CASRDGTGGEKLFF | TGTGCCAGCAGGGACGGGACAGGTGGAGAAAAACTGTTTTTT
TRBJ2-5 | TRBD2 | - | 18 | TRBV28 | CASSFFLSGRRLGETQYF | TGTGCCAGCAGTTTCTTCTTAAGCGGGAGACGGTTAGGGGAGACCCAGTACTTC
TRBJ2-1 | - | - | 13 | TRBV3-1/TRBV3-2 | CASSPGINNEQFF | TGTGCCAGCAGCCCGGGGATTAACAATGAGCAGTTCTTC
TRBJ1-2 | TRBD1 | - | 16 | TRBV6-1 | CASSAVGTGAPYGYTF | TGTGCCAGCAGTGCGGTCGGGACAGGTGCCCCCTATGGCTACACCTTC
TRBJ2-3 | TRBD2 | few | 14 | TRBV2 | CASSRGGNTDTQYF | TGTGCCAGCAGCCGGGGAGGGAACACAGATACGCAGTATTTT
TRBJ2-4 | - | - | 12 | TRBV12-3/TRBV12-4 | CASSFGGVIQYF | TGTGCCAGCAGTTTCGGAGGGGTCATTCAGTACTTC
TRBJ1-2 | - | once | 14 | TRBV6-5 | CASSYSSSGRGYTF | TGTGCCAGCAGTTACTCCTCGAGCGGTCGTGGCTACACCTTC
TRBJ2-3 | - | - | 12 | TRBV11-2 | CASSLSADTQYF | TGTGCCAGCAGCTTGTCCGCAGATACGCAGTATTTT
TRBJ2-1 | TRBD2 | once | 12 | TRBV29-1 | CSGGTSLHEQFF | TGCAGCGGGGGGACTAGTCTCCATGAGCAGTTCTTC
TRBJ2-3 | TRBD2 | - | 15 | TRBV6-2/TRBV6-3 | CASSWLAGASDTQYF | TGTGCCAGCAGTTGGCTAGCGGGAGCCTCAGATACGCAGTATTTT
TRBJ1-1 | - | - | 15 | TRBV19 | CASSIVGLLNTEAFF | TGTGCCAGTAGTATAGTGGGACTCCTGAACACTGAAGCTTTCTTT
TRBJ1-5 | - | - | 15 | TRBV6-5 | CASSPGFRSNQPQHF | TGTGCCAGCAGCCCGGGGTTTAGAAGCAATCAGCCCCAGCATTTT
TRBJ2-7 | TRBD2 | - | 18 | TRBV4-1 | CASSQDSLAGGNSYEQYF | TGCGCCAGCAGCCAAGATTCCCTAGCGGGAGGGAACTCCTACGAGCAGTACTTC
TRBJ2-7 | TRBD2 | - | 13 | TRBV7-9 | CASVTSGSGEQYF | TGTGCCAGCGTTACTAGCGGGAGTGGTGAGCAGTACTTC
TRBJ1-1 | TRBD1 | - | 16 | TRBV5-1 | CASSPGTGNRGTEAFF | TGCGCCAGCAGCCCCGGGACAGGAAACCGAGGCACTGAAGCTTTCTTT
TRBJ1-2 | - | once | 14 | TRBV7-2 | CASSPAGGNYGYTF | TGTGCCAGCAGCCCTGCGGGGGGTAACTATGGCTACACCTTC